This TCR beta chain was captured by sequencing in a study of a mutant IDH1 vaccine in newly diagnosed glioma. Study information: Eight vaccinations went to patients in weeks 1, 3, 5, 7, 11, 15, 19, 23.

The repertoire was sequenced with immunoSEQ multiplex PCR; TCRdb's copy has only in-frame clones and lacks some. The sample lists roughly 62,000 clones; around 89% were seen once. In germline, CDR1 is LNHDA, CDR2 SQIVND (reference sequence). V was cut by 5 bases and J by 6 bases, with 19 bases left in between. The CDR3 runs 15 residues. As for this clone: Its antigen is unknown.

Time point noted: week 11, during vaccination. Each dose of the vaccine consisted of 300 ug of mutant IDH1 20-mer peptide, with topical imiquimod. The sample consisted of PBMCs, taken from a glioma patient whose treatment included an IDH1 peptide vaccine. The clonotype originates from a man aged 40-49 years with glioma. The rearrangement links TRBV19 to TRBJ1-2; D perhaps matches TRBD1 (5 bases). The chain's CDR3 is CASSAPHASGDGYTF. As DNA, the CDR3 is TGTGCCAGTAGTGCACCCCACGCATCGGGGGATGGCTACACCTTC. The whole variable domain, remainder taken from reference TRBV19 and TRBJ1-2, is DGGITQSPKYLFRKEGQNVTLSCEQNLNHDAMYWYRQDPGQGLRLIYYSQIVNDFQKGDIAEGYSVSREKKESFPLTVTSAQKNPTAFYLCASSAPHASGDGYTFGSGTRLTVV.